Below are 30 T cell receptor beta chains sequenced from a single sample in a study of beta chain features in type 1 diabetes. Expressed TCRB transcripts were sequenced because the entire RNA isolate underwent reverse transcription. Repertoires were generated with immunoSEQ multiplex PCR, while TCRdb's copy carries only in-frame clones and drops some. The table lists 130,000 to 150,000 clones, nearly 50% of them singletons, with under 0.45% in the top ten. Sample: Tregs from blood. The receptors derive from a man aged 18 to 30 in good health.

The chain couples TRBV6-6 to TRBJ2-1; the D is unclear. Germline-derived CDR1 and CDR2 are MNHNY and SVGAGI (reference sequence). The CDR3 covers 13 residues. Trimming left V 2 bases short and J 9 bases short, with 11 bases between. The chain's CDR3 is CASSYRVWSEQFF. The CDR3, as DNA: TGTGCCAGCAGTTACCGCGTTTGGAGTGAGCAGTTCTTC.

The rearrangement joins TRBV4-3 to TRBJ2-7; 11 positions agree with TRBD1. The junction had 0 bases not matched to a gene; V was cut back by 3 bases and J by 2 bases. Per the germline V gene, CDR1 is LGHNA and CDR2 is YSLEER. The CDR3 contains 14 residues. The CDR3 is CASSQDRGPYEQYF. DNA for the CDR3: TGCGCCAGCAGCCAGGACAGGGGGCCCTACGAGCAGTACTTC.

This rearrangement joins TRBV9 to TRBJ2-2; 10 bases agree with TRBD2. CDR3 size: 17 residues. CDR1 is SGDLS, CDR2 YYNGEE, per germline. Trimming removed 0 bases from V and 5 bases from J; junction bases left unmatched: 7. The CDR3 region has the DNA TGTGCCAGCAGCGTAGGTAGTTCTAGCGGGAGAACCGGGGAGCTGTTTTTT. Encoded protein: CASSVGSSSGRTGELFF. Using reference TRBV9 and TRBJ2-2 for the parts outside the CDR3, the full variable domain is DSGVTQTPKHLITATGQRVTLRCSPRSGDLSVYWYQQSLDQGLQFLIQYYNGEERAKGNILERFSAQQFPDLHSELNLSSLELGDSALYFCASSVGSSSGRTGELFFGEGSRLTVL.

This sequence joins TRBV7-2 and TRBJ1-3; a possible D gene is TRBD1 (5 bases). The V and J ends lost 0 bases and 6 bases respectively, with 15 bases between them. CDR1 is SGHTA and CDR2 is FQGNSA in the germline V gene. This CDR3 has 16 amino acids. The CDR3, as DNA: TGTGCCAGCAGCTTAGCTCTGGGGGGATTTGCAAACACCATATATTTT. Amino acid sequence: CASSLALGGFANTIYF.

The genes are TRBV28 and TRBJ2-7; 9 bases map to TRBD1. The germline CDR1 and CDR2 sequences are MDHEN and SYDVKM. The CDR3 sequence is 12 residues long. V was pared by 6 bases and J by 5 bases, with 2 bases of the junction left unmatched. The CDR3 sequence: CASRRDRDEQYF. In nucleotides, the CDR3 is TGTGCCAGCAGGAGGGACAGGGACGAGCAGTACTTC.

The chain links TRBV30 to TRBJ2-7, with 10 bases fitting TRBD1. The CDR3 consists of 15 residues. V lost 0 bases and J lost 0; bases outside the gene matches: 2. The germline V gene has CDR1 GTSNPN and CDR2 SVGIG (reference sequence). The CDR3 DNA reads TGTGCCTGGAGTGTACGGACAGGGGGCTCCTACGAGCAGTACTTC. This encodes CAWSVRTGGSYEQYF.

The chain uses TRBV2 and TRBJ2-1; no definite D call. The CDR3 runs 15 residues. Trimming took 4 bases from V and 0 from J, leaving 10 bases between them. CDR1 and CDR2 from the germline V gene are SNHLY and FYNNEI. The chain's CDR3 is CASSVGLSSYNEQFF. As DNA, the CDR3 is TGTGCCAGCAGTGTTGGGCTTAGCTCCTACAATGAGCAGTTCTTC.

The rearrangement joins TRBV6-5 to TRBJ2-2; 9 nucleotides line up with TRBD1. Germline CDR1 MNHEY, CDR2 SVGAGI. V lost 7 bases, J lost 0 bases, and 3 bases stayed unmatched. The CDR3 sequence is 15 residues long. CDR3 sequence reads: CASTDRGANTGELFF. The CDR3 region has the DNA TGTGCCAGCACCGACAGGGGGGCGAACACCGGGGAGCTGTTTTTT.

This clone was seen a handful of times. The chain links TRBV7-2 to TRBJ2-5, with 7 bases lining up with TRBD1. The V gene's germline CDR1 is SGHTA and CDR2 FQGNSA. The junction had 7 bases not matched to a gene; V was cut back by 2 bases and J by 4 bases. The CDR3 is 15 residues long. The CDR3 coding sequence is TGTGCCAGCAGCTTATCCTACAGGGGCCCAGAGACCCAGTACTTC. Encoded protein: CASSLSYRGPETQYF.

This clone was detected only a few times. Other DNA sequences in the sample encode the same CDR3. V and J are TRBV7-2 and TRBJ1-2; 8 nucleotides align to TRBD1. With V trimmed by 5 bases and J by 4 bases, 3 bases remained unmatched. The CDR3 consists of 13 residues. Per germline, CDR1 SGHTA and CDR2 FQGNSA. The CDR3 DNA reads as TGTGCCAGCAGCCCAGGACAGGGCTATGGCTACACCTTC. Its protein is CASSPGQGYGYTF.

Only a few counts were recorded for this clone. The V call is TRBV30, the J call TRBJ1-1; D might be TRBD1 (5 bases). The CDR3 has 12 residues. Germline V CDR1 and CDR2: GTSNPN, SVGIG (reference sequence). V was trimmed by 0 bases and J by 7 bases, leaving 9 bases between them. The chain's CDR3 is CAWSVLDSEAFF. CDR3 sequence (DNA): TGTGCCTGGAGTGTACTCGACAGTGAAGCTTTCTTT.

This clone has just one count. Here the CDR3 reads CASRAGQGSSGNTIYF. The DNA of the CDR3 is TGTGCCAGCAGGGCGGGACAGGGATCTTCTGGAAACACCATATATTTT. The chain combines TRBV5-6 with TRBJ1-3, with 9 bases identical to TRBD1. Germline CDR1 SGHDT, CDR2 YYEEEE. This CDR3 has 16 residues. V lost 5 bases to trimming and J lost 1 base; unmatched junction nucleotides: 7.

The genes are TRBV6-6 and TRBJ1-2, with 9 nucleotides matching TRBD1. The CDR3 loop spans 15 amino acids. Unmatched junction bases numbered 3, after V lost 0 bases and J lost 4 bases. Germline V gene lookup returns CDR1 MNHNY and CDR2 SVGAGI (reference sequence). The DNA for the CDR3 is TGTGCCAGCAGTTACTCCCTGACAGGGGGCTATGGCTACACCTTC. Protein: CASSYSLTGGYGYTF.

This chain uses TRBV10-3 with TRBJ2-7; D possibly corresponds to TRBD2 (5 bases). CDR1 is ENHRY and CDR2 is SYGVKD in the germline V gene. This CDR3 has 12 amino acids. The germline V and J ends were trimmed by 6 bases and 4 bases, with 10 bases remaining between them. The CDR3 loop is CAIRAGPYEQYF. CDR3 sequence (DNA): TGTGCCATCAGGGCGGGCCCATACGAGCAGTACTTC.

The genes are TRBV4-3 and TRBJ1-4, with 8 bases that match TRBD1. Unmatched junction bases numbered 2, after V lost 5 bases and J lost 3 bases. The germline V gene encodes CDR1 LGHNA and CDR2 YSLEER. There are 14 residues in the CDR3. In DNA, the CDR3 is TGCGCCAGCAGCTCACAGGGGGCTAATGAAAAACTGTTTTTT. It is translated as CASSSQGANEKLFF.

This rearrangement joins TRBV30 to TRBJ2-5, with a possible D match to TRBD1 (5 bases). The CDR3 consists of 13 residues. Germline V gene data show CDR1 as GTSNPN and CDR2 as SVGIG (reference sequence). The V gene lost 0 bases and the J gene lost 7 bases, with 12 bases spanning the gap. The CDR3 sequence: CAWSVQESGTQYF. The CDR3 DNA reads TGTGCCTGGAGTGTACAGGAATCCGGGACCCAGTACTTC.

This clone was counted only a few times. This chain joins TRBV30 and TRBJ1-2; 7 bases match TRBD1. The CDR3 runs to 14 residues. The J segment lost 6 bases and the V segment lost 1 base, leaving 8 bases of the junction unmatched. Germline V gene sequence: CDR1 GTSNPN, CDR2 SVGIG (reference sequence). The DNA of the CDR3 is TGTGCCTGGAGTGAGACAGGGAAGGCGAATGGCTACACCTTC. Its protein product is CAWSETGKANGYTF. Together with reference TRBV30 and TRBJ1-2, the CDR3 gives the full variable domain: SQTIHQWPATLVQPVGSPLSLECTVEGTSNPNLYWYRQAAGRGLQLLFYSVGIGQISSEVPQNLSASRPQDRQFILSSKKLLLSDSGFYLCAWSETGKANGYTFGSGTRLTVV.

This chain uses TRBV5-1 with TRBJ2-5, with TRBD1 identical over 7 bases. Losses at the gene ends were 2 bases for V and 0 bases for J; bases not matched to a gene: 7. CDR3 size: 16 residues. In germline, CDR1 is SGHRS, CDR2 YFSETQ. CDR3 nucleotide sequence: TGCGCCAGCAGCTTCAGCAGGGGGACCCACCAAGAGACCCAGTACTTC. Amino acids: CASSFSRGTHQETQYF.

The V gene is TRBV11-2, the J gene TRBJ2-7, with 9 bases aligning to TRBD2. The CDR3 extends over 15 amino acids. The V segment lost 3 bases and the J segment 0 bases; nucleotides outside the gene matches: 3. CDR1 is SGHAT and CDR2 is FQNNGV in the germline V gene. The CDR3 loop is CASSFLAGPSYEQYF. CDR3 DNA sequence: TGTGCCAGCAGCTTCCTAGCGGGGCCCTCCTACGAGCAGTACTTC.

V is TRBV18 and J is TRBJ1-3; 7 positions agree with TRBD1. V lost 2 bases and J lost 0; bases outside the gene matches: 1. The CDR3 consists of 15 residues. CDR1 and CDR2 (germline): KGHSH, LQKENI. The chain's CDR3 is CASSPGTASGNTIYF. The CDR3 region has the DNA TGTGCCAGCTCACCAGGGACAGCCTCTGGAAACACCATATATTTT.

J is TRBJ2-7 and V is TRBV5-1, with 10 bases fitting TRBD1. This CDR3 region has 14 residues. CDR1 and CDR2 from the germline V gene are SGHRS and YFSETQ. V shed 0 bases and J 5 bases; nucleotides not matched to a gene: 2. DNA for the CDR3: TGCGCCAGCAGCTTGGGACAGGGGGCGGACGAGCAGTACTTC. It yields the protein CASSLGQGADEQYF.

Only a few counts were recorded for this clone. The gene calls are TRBV6-5 and TRBJ2-1; no clear D. CDR3 length: 12 amino acids. V lost 4 bases to trimming and J lost 10 bases, with 11 bases between them. Germline V gene sequence: CDR1 MNHEY, CDR2 SVGAGI. The DNA for the CDR3 is TGTGCCAGCAGTTCAGGATGGGTCGAGCAGTTCTTC. This translates into CASSSGWVEQFF.

The V and J genes are TRBV5-1 and TRBJ2-1; tentatively, D is TRBD2 (5 bases). With 0 bases removed from V and 5 bases from J, the gap between germline ends came to 12 bases. The germline V gene has CDR1 SGHRS and CDR2 YFSETQ. This CDR3 has 15 residues. Here the CDR3 DNA reads TGCGCCAGCAGCTTGGGTGGGAGAATCCACAATGAGCAGTTCTTC. Translation: CASSLGGRIHNEQFF.

The chain joins TRBV9 to TRBJ1-2; 7 nucleotides agree with TRBD1. The CDR3 runs 15 residues. Germline CDR1 is SGDLS and CDR2 is YYNGEE. The V gene end was trimmed by 0 bases and the J gene end by 0 bases; junction bases not matched to a gene: 2. In DNA form, the CDR3 reads TGTGCCAGCAGCGTAGGGCAGGGGGCTAACTATGGCTACACCTTC. It specifies CASSVGQGANYGYTF.

This clone was detected only a few times. The CDR3 coding sequence is TGTGCCAGCACCGGAACGGGACTAGCGGGGGGCGAGCAGTACTTC. Its protein is CASTGTGLAGGEQYF. The V and J genes are TRBV7-2 and TRBJ2-7, with 15 bases identical to TRBD2. J gave up 6 bases and V 7 bases, and 7 bases lay outside the gene matches. The CDR3 runs 15 residues. Germline CDR1 is SGHTA and CDR2 is FQGNSA.

V usage is TRBV9 and J usage is TRBJ2-5, with 7 bases lining up with TRBD2. Germline trimming cut 0 bases from V and 6 bases from J; bases unmatched to any gene: 5. The CDR3 runs 14 residues. The germline gives CDR1 SGDLS, CDR2 YYNGEE. DNA of the CDR3: TGTGCCAGCAGCGTAGGCGGGAGCAGTAAGACCCAGTACTTC. Its translation is CASSVGGSSKTQYF.

The chain links TRBV7-2 to TRBJ2-3, with 8 bases lining up with TRBD2. CDR3 length equals 16 residues. V trimming: 1 base; J trimming: 2 bases; junction bases outside the gene matches: 5. Germline V CDR1 and CDR2: SGHTA, FQGNSA. In DNA, the CDR3 is TGTGCCAGCAGCTTAGGTGCGCGGGGGGACACAGATACGCAGTATTTT. It codes for CASSLGARGDTDTQYF.

The V and J genes are TRBV6-5 and TRBJ2-7, with TRBD1 identical over 12 bases. The CDR3 is 14 amino acids. Germline CDR1 and CDR2: MNHEY and SVGAGI. The V and J ends lost 6 bases and 5 bases, in that order; junction bases with no gene match: 5. The CDR3 region is CASRGTGGQNEQYF. The DNA of the CDR3 is TGTGCCAGCAGGGGGACAGGGGGCCAAAACGAGCAGTACTTC.

CDR3 in amino acids: CASSLEGQGIFSYGYTF. The CDR3 bases are TGTGCCAGCAGCTTAGAGGGTCAGGGGATCTTCAGCTATGGCTACACCTTC. The J gene is TRBJ1-2, the V gene TRBV7-2; tentative D call: TRBD1 (6 bases). In germline, CDR1 is SGHTA, CDR2 FQGNSA. The CDR3 has 17 amino acids. The ends were cut back, 1 base at V and 4 bases at J, with 19 bases in the middle.

This clone was counted a few times. The chain is built from TRBV5-1 and TRBJ1-2; D not certain. CDR1 is SGHRS, CDR2 YFSETQ, per germline. V gave up 0 bases and J gave up 3 bases, with 12 bases separating them. This CDR3 is built from 15 residues. This CDR3 is CASSLVAGSDYGYTF. The CDR3 DNA sequence: TGCGCCAGCAGCTTGGTTGCGGGATCGGACTATGGCTACACCTTC.